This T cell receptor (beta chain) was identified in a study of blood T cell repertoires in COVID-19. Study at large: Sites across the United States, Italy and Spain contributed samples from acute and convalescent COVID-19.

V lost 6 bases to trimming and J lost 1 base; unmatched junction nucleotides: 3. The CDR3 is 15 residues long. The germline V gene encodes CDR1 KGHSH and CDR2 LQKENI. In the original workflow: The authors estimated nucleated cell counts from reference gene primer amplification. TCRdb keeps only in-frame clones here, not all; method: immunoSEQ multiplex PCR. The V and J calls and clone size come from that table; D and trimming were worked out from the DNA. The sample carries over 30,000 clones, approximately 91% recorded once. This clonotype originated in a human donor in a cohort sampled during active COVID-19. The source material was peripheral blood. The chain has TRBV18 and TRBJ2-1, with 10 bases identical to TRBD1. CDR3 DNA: TGTGCCAGCTCGCGGACAGGGGGGTCCTACAATGAGCAGTTCTTC. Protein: CASSRTGGSYNEQFF.